Reported below is one T cell receptor (beta chain). Antigen: not known. Per the germline V gene, CDR1 is MRHNA and CDR2 is SNTAGT. Trimming stripped 2 bases from V and 4 bases from J, with 11 bases between. CDR3 length: 14 residues. The protocol was immunoSEQ multiplex PCR, while the TCRdb copy is restricted to in-frame clones and leaves out a portion. The sample carries over 55,000 clones, about 87% recorded once. The data derive from a study of OX40 agonist ivuxolimab in advanced cancers. At the level of the study: The mean age was approximately 56 years, ranging from 23 to 79, with 65% to 85% of participants male. Study-wide points: The mean number of expanded clones was higher in CD8+ T cells than in CD4+. With doses of 0.1-3.0 mg/kg, partial responders showed among the lowest clonal expansion. At 0.1 to 3.0 mg/kg, CD4+ and CD8+ blood T cells expanded clonally by week 6.

The sample in question was CD4+ or CD8+ T cells sorted from blood, obtained in a trial of the OX40 agonist ivuxolimab. This TCR derives from an adult with an advanced solid tumor such as melanoma, head and neck, liver or kidney cancer. The chain is built from TRBV6-4 and TRBJ1-2; D gene uncertain. The CDR3 region is CASSDRVFGYGYTF. The CDR3 coding sequence is TGTGCCAGCAGTGACAGGGTTTTTGGCTATGGCTACACCTTC.